The T cell receptor (beta chain) described here comes from a study of PD-1 blockade in classical Hodgkin lymphoma. Study results and limitations: Newly diagnosed patients reportedly trailed healthy donors in baseline TCR diversity. Sources of repertoire differences remain undefined, possibly disease activity or prior therapy. When nivolumab was started under 1 year after ASCT, patients were excluded. By C4D1, CD4+ diversity increased significantly, especially in complete responders.

This clone showed up just once. The antigen remains unidentified. TCRdb's table, derived via immunoSEQ multiplex PCR, lists solely in-frame clones and lacks some. The table shows tens of thousands of clones, with 80% to 90% occurring only once. Every patient relapsed after autologous stem cell transplantation, and brentuximab vedotin exposure varied. The sample here was peripheral blood mononuclear cells (PBMCs), taken at baseline. The TCR originated in a human donor with classical Hodgkin lymphoma.

The CDR3 loop reads CASSVGGVGYTF. In DNA, the CDR3 is TGTGCCAGCAGCGTAGGGGGAGTTGGCTACACCTTC. The chain has TRBV9 and TRBJ1-2; D unclear. CDR1 is SGDLS and CDR2 is YYNGEE in the germline V gene. The CDR3 has 12 residues. V was pared by 0 bases and J by 7 bases, with 7 bases between.